A single sample is the source of the 20 T cell receptor beta chains below, sequenced in a study of cytomegalovirus exposure and HLA in healthy donors. PCR amplification relied on 60 Vbeta primers (plus 13 Jbeta primers). Sequencing was performed with immunoSEQ multiplex PCR; in TCRdb, only in-frame clones are kept and a portion is missing. The table records roughly 260,000 clones, just under 85% of them present only once. The sample consisted of PBMCs. These receptors were obtained from a woman aged 40 to 49 in good health and CMV-seropositive.

The V call is TRBV7-3, the J call TRBJ1-3; no clear D gene. The CDR3 covers 14 residues. CDR1 and CDR2 from the germline V gene are SGHTA and FQGTGA. V was shortened by 5 bases and J by 8 bases, with 16 bases between the two germline ends. In DNA form, the CDR3 reads TGTGCCAGCAGCCCCGCTGCGGGATCGGACACCATATATTTT. Encoded protein: CASSPAAGSDTIYF. The whole variable domain, filled in from reference TRBV7-3 and TRBJ1-3, reads GAGVSQTPSNKVTEKGKYVELRCDPISGHTALYWYRQSLGQGPEFLIYFQGTGAADDSGLPNDRFFAVRPEGSVSTLKIQRTERGDSAVYLCASSPAAGSDTIYFGEGSWLTVV.

V is TRBV6-6 and J is TRBJ2-7, with 11 nucleotides matching TRBD2. Germline assignment: CDR1 MNHNY and CDR2 SVGAGI (reference sequence). The V segment lost 6 bases and the J segment 3 bases; nucleotides outside the gene matches: 10. This CDR3 region has 16 residues. The CDR3 is CASSSTSGKPNYEQYF. CDR3 bases: TGTGCCAGCAGCTCGACTAGCGGGAAGCCTAACTACGAGCAGTACTTC.

V gene TRBV5-6 combines with J gene TRBJ1-1; D perhaps matches TRBD1 (5 bases). Germline values: CDR1 SGHDT, CDR2 YYEEEE. The CDR3 length is 17 residues. With 0 bases removed from V and 0 bases from J, the gap between germline ends came to 15 bases. CDR3 bases: TGTGCCAGCAGCTTGGAAGGGGCAGATCGGATGAACACTGAAGCTTTCTTT. This sequence encodes CASSLEGADRMNTEAFF. Combining the CDR3 with reference TRBV5-6 and TRBJ1-1 gives the whole variable domain DAGVTQSPTHLIKTRGQQVTLRCSPKSGHDTVSWYQQALGQGPQFIFQYYEEEERQRGNFPDRFSGHQFPNYSSELNVNALLLGDSALYLCASSLEGADRMNTEAFFGQGTRLTVV.

Here the CDR3 reads CAWSKANRVEKLFF. For the CDR3, the DNA is TGTGCCTGGAGTAAAGCCAACAGGGTTGAAAAACTGTTTTTT. The chain recombines TRBV30 with TRBJ1-4; weak D call: TRBD1 (6 bases). The germline V gene encodes CDR1 GTSNPN and CDR2 SVGIG (reference sequence). The CDR3 consists of 14 residues. Trimming removed 2 bases at V and 7 bases at J, with 14 bases between.

This chain connects TRBV7-2 to TRBJ2-1; D uncertain. The CDR3 has 15 residues. Germline values: CDR1 SGHTA, CDR2 FQGNSA. Trimming took 5 bases from V and 4 from J, leaving 15 bases between them. The CDR3 loop is CASSPMGDFYNEQFF. CDR3 nucleotide sequence: TGTGCCAGCAGCCCTATGGGTGACTTTTACAATGAGCAGTTCTTC.

This chain uses TRBV7-3 with TRBJ2-1; tentative D call: TRBD2 (5 bases). Trimming cost V 2 bases and J 4 bases, with 9 bases left between them. The CDR3 totals 14 residues. Germline V lookup: CDR1 SGHTA, CDR2 FQGTGA. In DNA, the CDR3 is TGTGCCAGCAGCTTACGACGGGATTACAATGAGCAGTTCTTC. Translated: CASSLRRDYNEQFF.

The CDR3 is CASSFSGTASYEQYF. As DNA, the CDR3 is TGTGCCAGCAGCTTTAGCGGGACGGCCTCCTACGAGCAGTACTTC. The chain recombines TRBV11-3 with TRBJ2-7, with 8 bases lining up with TRBD2. Germline-derived CDR1 and CDR2 are SGHNT and YENEEA. The ends lost 3 bases at V and 0 bases at J; junction bases unmatched: 4. The CDR3 extends over 15 amino acids.

This chain connects TRBV6-5 to TRBJ1-2, with 9 bases lining up with TRBD1. V lost 5 bases, J lost 2 bases, and 3 bases stayed unmatched. CDR1 MNHEY and CDR2 SVGAGI come from the germline V gene. CDR3 length: 14 amino acids. CDR3 nucleotides: TGTGCCAGCAGTGGAGGACAGGGGAACTATGGCTACACCTTC. Translated, it gives CASSGGQGNYGYTF.

This chain uses TRBV6-6 with TRBJ2-3; D may be TRBD2 (5 bases). The germline gives CDR1 MNHNY, CDR2 SVGAGI (reference sequence). This CDR3 is 12 amino acids long. Deletions cut 6 bases from V and 6 bases from J, with 10 bases between. CDR3 residues: CASSRGWDTQYF. In nucleotides, the CDR3 is TGTGCCAGCAGCCGCGGGTGGGATACGCAGTATTTT.

The rearrangement joins TRBV29-1 to TRBJ1-1; the D gene is possibly TRBD1 (5 bases). This CDR3 has 14 residues. The germline V gene encodes CDR1 SQVTM and CDR2 ANQGSEA. The germline V and J ends were trimmed by 6 bases and 2 bases, with 16 bases remaining between them. The CDR3 is CSVGGARTNTEAFF. As DNA, the CDR3 is TGCAGCGTGGGGGGAGCCAGAACCAACACTGAAGCTTTCTTT.

The chain combines TRBV7-3 with TRBJ2-1; D unresolved. V gave up 4 bases and J gave up 0 bases, with 13 bases separating them. Germline CDR1 and CDR2: SGHTA and FQGTGA. This CDR3 is built from 16 residues. CDR3 nucleotide sequence: TGTGCCAGCAGCTCAGTGTTAAGTCCCTCCTACAATGAGCAGTTCTTC. This gives the protein CASSSVLSPSYNEQFF.

The V call is TRBV29-1, the J call TRBJ2-1; 9 bases are shared with TRBD1. V shed 7 bases, J shed 9 bases, and the junction held 10 bases outside the gene matches. CDR1 and CDR2 from the germline V gene are SQVTM and ANQGSEA. The CDR3 loop spans 13 amino acids. The CDR3 is CSAGTGWGGEQFF. In DNA form, the CDR3 reads TGCAGCGCCGGGACAGGGTGGGGTGGTGAGCAGTTCTTC.

This clone occurred a few times. The chain carries TRBV10-3 and TRBJ1-6; D gene uncertain. Trimming left V 0 bases short and J 8 bases short, with 8 bases between. The CDR3 length is 14 residues. Germline-derived CDR1 and CDR2 are ENHRY and SYGVKD. For the CDR3, the DNA is TGTGCCATCAGTGAGTCGACTGATGATTCACCCCTCCACTTT. Translated, it gives CAISESTDDSPLHF.

This clone was picked up one time. V gene TRBV10-3 combines with J gene TRBJ2-1, with unresolved D. The CDR3 consists of 12 residues. CDR1 and CDR2 from the germline V gene are ENHRY and SYGVKD. The V gene lost 4 bases and the J gene lost 7 bases, with 8 bases spanning the gap. CDR3 loop: CAISAAGNEQFF. The CDR3, as DNA: TGTGCCATCAGTGCGGCCGGGAATGAGCAGTTCTTC.

This clone appeared a few times. The J gene is TRBJ1-3, the V gene TRBV6-1; 7 nucleotides agree with TRBD1. V lost 0 bases and J lost 4; bases outside the gene matches: 3. This CDR3 region has 15 residues. Germline V lookup: CDR1 MNHNS, CDR2 SASEGT. CDR3 sequence (DNA): TGTGCCAGCAGTGAAGCGGGGACAGTGGGAAACACCATATATTTT. It is translated as CASSEAGTVGNTIYF.

This sequence joins TRBV30 and TRBJ2-5; 7 positions agree with TRBD1. Germline V CDR1 and CDR2: GTSNPN, SVGIG (reference sequence). Losses at the gene ends were 4 bases for V and 0 bases for J; bases not matched to a gene: 11. This CDR3 spans 16 amino acids. The CDR3 sequence is CAWTLGTAMYQETQYF. The CDR3, as DNA: TGTGCCTGGACCCTCGGGACAGCCATGTACCAAGAGACCCAGTACTTC. The variable domain in full, with the rest retrieved from reference TRBV30 and TRBJ2-5, is SQTIHQWPATLVQPVGSPLSLECTVEGTSNPNLYWYRQAAGRGLQLLFYSVGIGQISSEVPQNLSASRPQDRQFILSSKKLLLSDSGFYLCAWTLGTAMYQETQYFGPGTRLLVL.

The chain couples TRBV14 to TRBJ1-1; possibly TRBD1 for D (5 bases). The germline CDR1 and CDR2 sequences are SGHDN and FVKESK. V lost 1 base and J lost 0, with 9 bases in between. The CDR3 has 15 residues. The CDR3 sequence: CASSQGTLMNTEAFF. The CDR3 nucleotides read TGTGCCAGCAGCCAAGGGACACTTATGAACACTGAAGCTTTCTTT.

The chain links TRBV5-8 to TRBJ2-7; D unclear. The V end lost 1 base, the J end lost 1 base, and 9 bases lay between the germline ends. Germline CDR1 and CDR2: SGHTS and YDEGEE. The CDR3 extends over 14 amino acids. CDR3 in DNA: TGTGCCAGCAGCTTGCCCCCCCGTTCCTACGAGCAGTACTTC. Amino acids: CASSLPPRSYEQYF. The entire variable domain, with the rest obtained from reference TRBV5-8 and TRBJ2-7, is as follows: EAGVTQSPTHLIKTRGQQATLRCSPISGHTSVYWYQQALGLGLQFLLWYDEGEERNRGNFPPRFSGRQFPNYSSELNVNALELEDSALYLCASSLPPRSYEQYFGPGTRLTVT.

The chain is built from TRBV14 and TRBJ2-1; TRBD2 matches at 11 bases. The CDR3 consists of 15 residues. Trimming at V came to 7 bases and at J to 5 bases, leaving 7 bases not matched to a gene. Looked up from germline, CDR1 is SGHDN and CDR2 is FVKESK. CDR3 sequence (DNA): TGTGCCAGCACCTCGGCGACTAGCGGGAACAATGAGCAGTTCTTC. Encoded protein: CASTSATSGNNEQFF.

This chain uses TRBV7-9 with TRBJ2-7, with 8 bases matching TRBD2. Germline V gene lookup returns CDR1 SEHNR and CDR2 FQNEAQ (reference sequence). This CDR3 is 15 amino acids long. J lost 0 bases, V lost 5 bases, and 6 bases had no gene match. CDR3 sequence reads: CASSPTAGVSYEQYF. The CDR3, as DNA: TGTGCCAGCAGCCCGACAGCGGGAGTCTCCTACGAGCAGTACTTC. The variable domain in full, completed from reference TRBV7-9 and TRBJ2-7, reads DTGVSQNPRHKITKRGQNVTFRCDPISEHNRLYWYRQTLGQGPEFLTYFQNEAQLEKSRLLSDRFSAERPKGSFSTLEIQRTEQGDSAMYLCASSPTAGVSYEQYFGPGTRLTVT.